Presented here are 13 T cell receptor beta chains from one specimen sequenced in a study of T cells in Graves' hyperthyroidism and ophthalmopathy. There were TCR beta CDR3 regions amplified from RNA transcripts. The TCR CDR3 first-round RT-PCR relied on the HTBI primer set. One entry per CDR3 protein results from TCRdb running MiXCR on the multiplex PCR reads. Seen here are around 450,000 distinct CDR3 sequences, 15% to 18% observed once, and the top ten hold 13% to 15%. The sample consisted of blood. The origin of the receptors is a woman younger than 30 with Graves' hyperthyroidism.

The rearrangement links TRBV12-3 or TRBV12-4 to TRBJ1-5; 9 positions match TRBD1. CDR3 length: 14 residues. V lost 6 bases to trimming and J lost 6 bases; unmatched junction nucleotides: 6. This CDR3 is CASRVGTGTQPQHF. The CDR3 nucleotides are TGTGCCAGCAGAGTTGGGACAGGGACTCAGCCCCAGCATTTT.

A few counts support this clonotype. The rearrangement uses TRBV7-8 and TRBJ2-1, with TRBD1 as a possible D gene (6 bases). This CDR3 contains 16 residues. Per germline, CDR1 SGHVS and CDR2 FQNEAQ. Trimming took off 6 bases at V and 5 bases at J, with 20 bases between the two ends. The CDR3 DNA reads TGTGCCAGCAGTCCAAACAGGGTTGTAAGCAACAATGAGCAGTTCTTC. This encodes CASSPNRVVSNNEQFF.

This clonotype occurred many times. CDR3 loop: CSAMTGTDTQYF. The CDR3 region has the DNA TGCAGCGCCATGACAGGGACAGATACGCAGTATTTT. J is TRBJ2-3 and V is TRBV29-1, with 7 bases that match TRBD1. CDR3 size: 12 residues. With 7 bases clipped from V and 3 bases from J, the junction kept 4 bases outside the gene matches. Germline CDR1 SQVTM, CDR2 ANQGSEA.

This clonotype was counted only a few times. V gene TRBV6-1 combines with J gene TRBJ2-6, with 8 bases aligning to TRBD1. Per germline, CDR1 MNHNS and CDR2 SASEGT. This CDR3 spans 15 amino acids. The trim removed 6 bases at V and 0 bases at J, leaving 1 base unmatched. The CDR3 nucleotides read TGTGCCAGCAGAGACAGGGGCTCTGGGGCCAACGTCCTGACTTTC. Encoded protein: CASRDRGSGANVLTF.

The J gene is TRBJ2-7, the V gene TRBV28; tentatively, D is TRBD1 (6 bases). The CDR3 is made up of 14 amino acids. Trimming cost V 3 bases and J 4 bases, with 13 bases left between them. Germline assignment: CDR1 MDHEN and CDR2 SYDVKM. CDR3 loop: CASSFLGQTYEQYF. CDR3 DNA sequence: TGTGCCAGCAGTTTTTTGGGACAAACATACGAGCAGTACTTC. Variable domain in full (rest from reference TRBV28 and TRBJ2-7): DVKVTQSSRYLVKRTGEKVFLECVQDMDHENMFWYRQDPGLGLRLIYFSYDVKMKEKGDIPEGYSVSREKKERFSLILESASTNQTSMYLCASSFLGQTYEQYFGPGTRLTVT.

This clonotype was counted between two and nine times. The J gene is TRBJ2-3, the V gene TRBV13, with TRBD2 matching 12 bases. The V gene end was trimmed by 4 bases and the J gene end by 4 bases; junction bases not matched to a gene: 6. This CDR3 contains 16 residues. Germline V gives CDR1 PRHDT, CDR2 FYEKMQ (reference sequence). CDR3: CASSWYLAGGADTQYF. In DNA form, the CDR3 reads TGTGCCAGCAGCTGGTATCTAGCGGGAGGGGCAGATACGCAGTATTTT.

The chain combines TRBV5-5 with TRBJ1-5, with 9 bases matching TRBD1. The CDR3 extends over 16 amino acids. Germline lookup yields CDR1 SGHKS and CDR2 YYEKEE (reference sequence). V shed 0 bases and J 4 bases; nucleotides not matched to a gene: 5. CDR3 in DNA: TGTGCCAGCAGCTTGGGAATAGGGACAGGGAATCAGCCCCAGCATTTT. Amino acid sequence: CASSLGIGTGNQPQHF.

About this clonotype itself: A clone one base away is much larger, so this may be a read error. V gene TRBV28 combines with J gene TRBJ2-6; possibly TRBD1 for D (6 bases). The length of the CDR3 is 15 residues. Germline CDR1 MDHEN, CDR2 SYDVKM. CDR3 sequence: CASSLSGLGANVPTF. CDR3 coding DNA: TGTGCCAGCAGTTTATCGGGGCTGGGGGCCAACGTCCCGACTTTC.

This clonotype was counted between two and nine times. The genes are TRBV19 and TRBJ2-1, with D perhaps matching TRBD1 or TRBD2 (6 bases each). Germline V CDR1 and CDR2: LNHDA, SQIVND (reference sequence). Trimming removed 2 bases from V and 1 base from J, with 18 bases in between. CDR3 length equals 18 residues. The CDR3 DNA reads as TGTGCCAGTAGTATATTTTTGGGGGGCGTTAGGTCCTACAATGAGCAGTTCTTC. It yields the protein CASSIFLGGVRSYNEQFF. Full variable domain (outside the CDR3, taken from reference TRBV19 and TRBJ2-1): DGGITQSPKYLFRKEGQNVTLSCEQNLNHDAMYWYRQDPGQGLRLIYYSQIVNDFQKGDIAEGYSVSREKKESFPLTVTSAQKNPTAFYLCASSIFLGGVRSYNEQFFGPGTRLTVL.

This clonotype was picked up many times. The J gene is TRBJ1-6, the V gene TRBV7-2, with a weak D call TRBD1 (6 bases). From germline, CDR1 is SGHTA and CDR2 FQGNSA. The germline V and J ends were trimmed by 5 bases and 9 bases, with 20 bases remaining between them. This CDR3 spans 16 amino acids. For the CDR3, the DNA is TGTGCCAGCAGCCCGCAACAGGGAGGATACGGTTCACCCCTCCACTTT. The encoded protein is CASSPQQGGYGSPLHF.

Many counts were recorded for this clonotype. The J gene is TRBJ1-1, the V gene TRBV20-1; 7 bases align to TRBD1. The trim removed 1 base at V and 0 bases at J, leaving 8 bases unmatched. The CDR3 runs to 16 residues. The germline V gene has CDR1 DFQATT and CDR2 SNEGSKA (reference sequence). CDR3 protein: CSARARNRGLNTEAFF. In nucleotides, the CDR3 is TGCAGTGCTAGAGCACGAAACAGGGGACTGAACACTGAAGCTTTCTTT.

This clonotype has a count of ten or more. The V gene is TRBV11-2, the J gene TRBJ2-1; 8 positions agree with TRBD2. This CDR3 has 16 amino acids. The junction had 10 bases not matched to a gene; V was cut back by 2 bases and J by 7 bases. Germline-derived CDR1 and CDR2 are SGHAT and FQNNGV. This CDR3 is CASSLFRGGVYNEQFF. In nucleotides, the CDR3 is TGTGCCAGCAGCTTATTCCGGGGGGGGGTTTATAATGAGCAGTTCTTC.

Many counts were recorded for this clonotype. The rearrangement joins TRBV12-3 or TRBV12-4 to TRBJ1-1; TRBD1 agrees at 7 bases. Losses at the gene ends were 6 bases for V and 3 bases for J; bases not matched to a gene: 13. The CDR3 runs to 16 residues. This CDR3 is CASRWGQRFRDTEAFF. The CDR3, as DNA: TGTGCCAGCAGGTGGGGACAGAGGTTCCGGGACACTGAAGCTTTCTTT.